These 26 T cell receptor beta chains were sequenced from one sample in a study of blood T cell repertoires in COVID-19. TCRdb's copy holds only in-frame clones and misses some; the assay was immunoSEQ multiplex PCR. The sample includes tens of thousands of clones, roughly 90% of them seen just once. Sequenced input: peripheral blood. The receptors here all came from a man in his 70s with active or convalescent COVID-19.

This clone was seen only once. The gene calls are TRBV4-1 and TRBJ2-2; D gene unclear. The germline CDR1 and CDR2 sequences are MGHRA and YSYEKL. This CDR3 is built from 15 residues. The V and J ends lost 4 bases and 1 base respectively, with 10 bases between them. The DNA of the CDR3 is TGCGCCAGCAGCCTGAGACACCAGAACACCGGGGAGCTGTTTTTT. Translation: CASSLRHQNTGELFF.

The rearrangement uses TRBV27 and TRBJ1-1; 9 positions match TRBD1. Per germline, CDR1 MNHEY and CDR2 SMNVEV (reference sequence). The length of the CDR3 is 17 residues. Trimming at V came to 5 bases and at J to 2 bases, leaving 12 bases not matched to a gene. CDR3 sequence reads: CASSMRQGEVINTEAFF. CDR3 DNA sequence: TGTGCCAGCAGTATGCGACAGGGGGAAGTGATTAACACTGAAGCTTTCTTT.

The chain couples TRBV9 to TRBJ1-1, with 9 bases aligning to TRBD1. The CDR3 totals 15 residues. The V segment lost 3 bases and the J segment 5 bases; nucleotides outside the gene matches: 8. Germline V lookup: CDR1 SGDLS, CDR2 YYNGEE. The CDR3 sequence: CASSALGQGGTEAFF. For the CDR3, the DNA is TGTGCCAGCAGCGCCCTGGGACAGGGAGGTACTGAAGCTTTCTTT.

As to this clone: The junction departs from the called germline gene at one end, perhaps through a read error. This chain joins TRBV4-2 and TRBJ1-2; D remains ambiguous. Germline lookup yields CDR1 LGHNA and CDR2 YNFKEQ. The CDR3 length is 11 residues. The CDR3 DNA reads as TGTGCCAGCAGCCGGGCGGGAGGGATCCTCTTC. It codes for CASSRAGGILF.

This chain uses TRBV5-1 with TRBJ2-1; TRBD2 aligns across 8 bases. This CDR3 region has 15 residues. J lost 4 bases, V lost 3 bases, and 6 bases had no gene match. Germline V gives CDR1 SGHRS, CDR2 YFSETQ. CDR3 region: CASSSVAGLYNEQFF. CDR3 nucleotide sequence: TGCGCCAGCAGCTCCGTAGCGGGACTGTACAATGAGCAGTTCTTC.

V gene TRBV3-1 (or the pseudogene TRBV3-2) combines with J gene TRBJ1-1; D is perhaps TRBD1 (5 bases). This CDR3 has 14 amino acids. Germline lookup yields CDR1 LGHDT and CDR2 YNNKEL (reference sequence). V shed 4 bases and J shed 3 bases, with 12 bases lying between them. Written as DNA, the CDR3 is TGTGCCAGCAGCCTTCTAGAAGGGGACACTGAAGCTTTCTTT. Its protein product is CASSLLEGDTEAFF.

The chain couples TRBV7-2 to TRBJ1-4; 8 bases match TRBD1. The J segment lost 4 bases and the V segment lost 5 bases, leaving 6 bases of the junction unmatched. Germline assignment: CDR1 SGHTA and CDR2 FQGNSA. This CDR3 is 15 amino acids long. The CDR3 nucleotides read TGTGCCAGCAGCACCGGGACAGGCCATAATGAAAAACTGTTTTTT. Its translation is CASSTGTGHNEKLFF.

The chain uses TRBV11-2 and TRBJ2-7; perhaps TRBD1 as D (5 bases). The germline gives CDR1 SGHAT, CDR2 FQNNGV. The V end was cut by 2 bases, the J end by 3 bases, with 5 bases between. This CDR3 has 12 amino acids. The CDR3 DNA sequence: TGTGCCAGCAGCTTACAGGGCTACGAGCAGTACTTC. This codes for CASSLQGYEQYF.

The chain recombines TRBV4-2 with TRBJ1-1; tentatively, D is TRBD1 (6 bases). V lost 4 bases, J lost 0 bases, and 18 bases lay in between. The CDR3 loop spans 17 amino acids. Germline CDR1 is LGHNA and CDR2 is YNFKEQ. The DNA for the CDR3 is TGTGCCAGCAGCCCGGACAGAGGGTACTCGATGAACACTGAAGCTTTCTTT. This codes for CASSPDRGYSMNTEAFF.

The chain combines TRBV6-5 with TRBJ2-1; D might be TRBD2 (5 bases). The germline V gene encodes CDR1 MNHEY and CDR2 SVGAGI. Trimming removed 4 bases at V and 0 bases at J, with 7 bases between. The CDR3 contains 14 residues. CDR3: CASSSTSSYNEQFF. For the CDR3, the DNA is TGTGCCAGCAGTTCTACTAGCTCCTACAATGAGCAGTTCTTC.

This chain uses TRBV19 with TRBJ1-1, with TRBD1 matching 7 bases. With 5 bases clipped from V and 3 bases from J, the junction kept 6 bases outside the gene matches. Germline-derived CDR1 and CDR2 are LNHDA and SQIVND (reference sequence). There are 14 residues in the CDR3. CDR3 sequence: CASSARTGDTEAFF. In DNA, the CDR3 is TGTGCCAGTAGTGCTCGTACAGGGGACACTGAAGCTTTCTTT.

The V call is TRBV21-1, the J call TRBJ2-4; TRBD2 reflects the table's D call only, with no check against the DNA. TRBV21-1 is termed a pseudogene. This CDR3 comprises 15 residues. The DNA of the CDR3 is TGTGCCAGCAGCAAAGTAGAAGTAGCCAAAAACATTCAGTACTTC. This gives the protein CASSKVEVAKNIQYF.

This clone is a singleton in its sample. CDR3 DNA sequence: TGCAGCGTTGAAGATCCCGAGGGGGTGGGGTACAATGAGCAGTTCTTC. The encoded protein is CSVEDPEGVGYNEQFF. The chain uses TRBV29-1 and TRBJ2-1; perhaps TRBD1 as D (6 bases). The CDR3 spans 16 residues. Germline CDR1 reads SQVTM; CDR2 reads ANQGSEA. The V end was cut by 0 bases, the J end by 4 bases, with 16 bases between.

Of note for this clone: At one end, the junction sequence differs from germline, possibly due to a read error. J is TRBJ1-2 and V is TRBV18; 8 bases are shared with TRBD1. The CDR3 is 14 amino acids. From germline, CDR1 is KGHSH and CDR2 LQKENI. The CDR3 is CASSAPGGSYGYTF. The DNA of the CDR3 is TGTGCCAGCTCAGCACCAGGGGGCAGCTATGGCTACACCTTC.

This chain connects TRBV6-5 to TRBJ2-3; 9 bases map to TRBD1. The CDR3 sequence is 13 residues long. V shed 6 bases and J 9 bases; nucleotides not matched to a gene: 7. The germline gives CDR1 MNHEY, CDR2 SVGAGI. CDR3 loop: CASSTDGQGTQYF. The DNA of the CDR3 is TGTGCCAGCAGCACCGACGGACAGGGGACGCAGTATTTT.

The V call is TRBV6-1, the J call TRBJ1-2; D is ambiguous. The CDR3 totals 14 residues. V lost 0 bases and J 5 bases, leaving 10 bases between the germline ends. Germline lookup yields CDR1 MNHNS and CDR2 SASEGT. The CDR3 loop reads CASSEAPSRYGYTF. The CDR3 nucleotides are TGTGCCAGCAGTGAAGCACCATCTCGGTATGGCTACACCTTC.

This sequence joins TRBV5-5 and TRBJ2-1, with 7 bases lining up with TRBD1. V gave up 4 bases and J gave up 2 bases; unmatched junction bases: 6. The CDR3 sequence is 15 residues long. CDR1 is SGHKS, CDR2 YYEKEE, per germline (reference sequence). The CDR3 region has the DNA TGTGCCAGCAGCCCGCACAGGGGCCCCTACAATGAGCAGTTCTTC. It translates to CASSPHRGPYNEQFF.

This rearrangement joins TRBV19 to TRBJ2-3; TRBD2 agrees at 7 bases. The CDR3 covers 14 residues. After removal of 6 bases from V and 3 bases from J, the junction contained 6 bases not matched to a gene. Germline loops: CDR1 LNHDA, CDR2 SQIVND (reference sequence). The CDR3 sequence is CASRPGLTTDTQYF. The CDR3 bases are TGTGCCAGTAGGCCGGGACTAACGACAGATACGCAGTATTTT. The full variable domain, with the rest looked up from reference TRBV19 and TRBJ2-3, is DGGITQSPKYLFRKEGQNVTLSCEQNLNHDAMYWYRQDPGQGLRLIYYSQIVNDFQKGDIAEGYSVSREKKESFPLTVTSAQKNPTAFYLCASRPGLTTDTQYFGPGTRLTVL.

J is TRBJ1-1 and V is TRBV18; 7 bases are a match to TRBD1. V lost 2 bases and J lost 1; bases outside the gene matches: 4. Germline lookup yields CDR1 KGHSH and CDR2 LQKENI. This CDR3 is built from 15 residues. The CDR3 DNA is TGTGCCAGCTCACCAAAGGGACAGACGAACACTGAAGCTTTCTTT. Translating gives CASSPKGQTNTEAFF.

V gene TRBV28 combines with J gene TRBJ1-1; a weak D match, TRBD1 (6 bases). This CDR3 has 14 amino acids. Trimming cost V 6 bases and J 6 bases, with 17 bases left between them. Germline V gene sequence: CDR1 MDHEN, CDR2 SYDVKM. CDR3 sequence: CASSAGTTIAEAFF. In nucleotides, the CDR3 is TGTGCCAGCAGCGCCGGGACAACTATAGCTGAAGCTTTCTTT.

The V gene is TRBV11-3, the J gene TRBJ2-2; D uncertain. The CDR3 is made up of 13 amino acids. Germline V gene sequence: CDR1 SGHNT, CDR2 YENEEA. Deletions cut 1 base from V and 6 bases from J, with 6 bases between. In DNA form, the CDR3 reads TGTGCCAGCAGCTTAGTATCGGCCGGGGAGCTGTTTTTT. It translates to CASSLVSAGELFF.

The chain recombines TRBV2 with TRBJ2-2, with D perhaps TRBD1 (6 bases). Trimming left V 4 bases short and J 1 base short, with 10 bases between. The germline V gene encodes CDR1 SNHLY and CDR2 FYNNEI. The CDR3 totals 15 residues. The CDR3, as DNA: TGTGCCAGCAGTGCCGGGACAAGGAACACCGGGGAGCTGTTTTTT. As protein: CASSAGTRNTGELFF.

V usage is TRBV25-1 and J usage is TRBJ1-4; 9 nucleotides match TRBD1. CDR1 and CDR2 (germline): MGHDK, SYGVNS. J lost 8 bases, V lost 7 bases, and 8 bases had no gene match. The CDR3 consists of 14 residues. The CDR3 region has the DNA TGTGCCAGCAACCCGACAGGGGGGACGGAAAAACTGTTTTTT. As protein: CASNPTGGTEKLFF. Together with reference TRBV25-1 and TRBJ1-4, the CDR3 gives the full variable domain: EADIYQTPRYLVIGTGKKITLECSQTMGHDKMYWYQQDPGMELHLIHYSYGVNSTEKGDLSSESTVSRIRTEHFPLTLESARPSHTSQYLCASNPTGGTEKLFFGSGTQLSVL.

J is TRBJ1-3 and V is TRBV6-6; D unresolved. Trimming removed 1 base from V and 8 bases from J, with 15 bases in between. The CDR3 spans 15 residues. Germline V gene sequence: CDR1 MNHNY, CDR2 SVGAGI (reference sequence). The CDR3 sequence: CASSYFKGAADTIYF. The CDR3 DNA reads TGTGCCAGCAGTTACTTCAAGGGAGCGGCGGACACCATATATTTT.

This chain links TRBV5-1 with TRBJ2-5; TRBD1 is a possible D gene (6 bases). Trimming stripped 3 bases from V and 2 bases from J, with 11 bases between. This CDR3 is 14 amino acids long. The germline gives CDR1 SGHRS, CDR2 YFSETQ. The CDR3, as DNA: TGCGCCAGCAGCTCGACAGGAAAACAAGAGACCCAGTACTTC. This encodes CASSSTGKQETQYF. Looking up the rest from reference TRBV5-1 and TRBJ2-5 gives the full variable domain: KAGVTQTPRYLIKTRGQQVTLSCSPISGHRSVSWYQQTPGQGLQFLFEYFSETQRNKGNFPGRFSGRQFSNSRSEMNVSTLELGDSALYLCASSSTGKQETQYFGPGTRLLVL.

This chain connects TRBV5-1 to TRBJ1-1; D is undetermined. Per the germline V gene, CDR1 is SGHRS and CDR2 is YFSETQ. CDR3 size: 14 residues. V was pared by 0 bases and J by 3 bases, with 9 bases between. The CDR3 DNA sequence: TGCGCCAGCAGCTTGGACAGTCTTGACACTGAAGCTTTCTTT. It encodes CASSLDSLDTEAFF.